This T cell receptor (beta chain) was recovered during a study of blood T cell repertoires in COVID-19. CDR1 and CDR2 from the germline V gene are SGHTA and FQGTGA. Germline trimming cut 2 bases from V and 5 bases from J; bases unmatched to any gene: 5. The CDR3 spans 14 residues. Some clones are missing from TCRdb's copy, which holds only in-frame ones; the method was immunoSEQ multiplex PCR. The sample consists of over 300,000 clones, approximately 88% of them appearing once. The clonotype was recovered from a man aged 18 to 29 who had recovered from COVID-19. The chain links TRBV7-3 to TRBJ2-5, with TRBD1 matching 7 bases. The sequenced sample was peripheral blood. Here the CDR3 reads CASSLATGMETQYF. CDR3 in DNA: TGTGCCAGCAGCTTAGCGACAGGGATGGAGACCCAGTACTTC.